These 16 T cell receptor beta chains came from one sample sequenced in a study of identical twins. TCRdb reanalysed the 5' RACE reads using MiXCR and keeps one entry per CDR3 protein. The sample holds roughly 240,000 distinct CDR3 sequences, about 7% seen once. Another study also made use of these data, one on yellow fever vaccine responses in identical twins.

The sample consisted of memory (CD45RO+) T cells sorted from blood. These receptors all stem from a woman aged 18-35 years in good health.

This clonotype showed up many times. The V gene is TRBV5-1, the J gene TRBJ1-2; 7 positions match TRBD1. The CDR3 is made up of 15 amino acids. The V gene's germline CDR1 is SGHRS and CDR2 YFSETQ. Trimming took 0 bases from V and 2 from J; bases not matched to a gene: 4. CDR3 DNA sequence: TGCGCCAGCAGCTTGGCCGTGACAGGGAACTATGGCTACACCTTC. Amino acid sequence: CASSLAVTGNYGYTF.

In this sample, this clonotype turned up a few times. V gene TRBV27 combines with J gene TRBJ2-1; possibly TRBD1 or TRBD2 for D (6 bases each). V was cut by 2 bases and J by 7 bases, with 27 bases left in between. This CDR3 contains 19 residues. Germline CDR1 and CDR2: MNHEY and SMNVEV (reference sequence). The CDR3 is CASSLGPPGGAPGLNEQFF. The CDR3 coding sequence is TGTGCCAGCAGTTTAGGCCCCCCCGGGGGCGCCCCGGGTCTGAATGAGCAGTTCTTC.

This clonotype appeared a few times. This sequence joins TRBV3-1 and TRBJ1-5, with a possible D match to TRBD1 (5 bases). The CDR3 is 14 amino acids. Trimming removed 5 bases from V and 2 bases from J, with 10 bases in between. Germline CDR1 reads LGHDT; CDR2 reads YNNKEL (reference sequence). The CDR3 sequence: CASSSGTRNQPQHF. In DNA form, the CDR3 reads TGTGCCAGCAGCTCAGGGACCCGCAATCAGCCCCAGCATTTT.

The V gene is TRBV7-6, the J gene TRBJ2-2, with D perhaps TRBD2 (5 bases). Germline CDR1 SGHVS, CDR2 FNYEAQ. The ends were cut back, 1 base at V and 0 bases at J, with 12 bases in the middle. The CDR3 has 17 amino acids. In DNA form, the CDR3 reads TGTGCCAGCAGCTTAGGAGGCGGACTCGCGAACACCGGGGAGCTGTTTTTT. Translation gives CASSLGGGLANTGELFF.

The V call is TRBV28, the J call TRBJ2-1; the D gene is possibly TRBD2 (7 bases). Deletions cut 7 bases from V and 2 bases from J, with 15 bases between. Germline V gives CDR1 MDHEN, CDR2 SYDVKM. This CDR3 has 15 residues. The CDR3 reads CASIGGGPAYNEQFF. CDR3 DNA: TGTGCCAGCATAGGGGGAGGGCCGGCCTACAATGAGCAGTTCTTC.

This clonotype was found a few times. The chain combines TRBV28 with TRBJ1-4; D unresolved. This CDR3 comprises 13 residues. Germline CDR1 and CDR2: MDHEN and SYDVKM. The V gene lost 10 bases and the J gene lost 8 bases, with 17 bases spanning the gap. The CDR3 DNA reads as TGTGCCACTGTGGGCGGGGTGAGCGAAAAACTGTTTTTT. It translates to CATVGGVSEKLFF.

This rearrangement joins TRBV10-3 to TRBJ2-1, with 9 bases that match TRBD1. Germline loops: CDR1 ENHRY, CDR2 SYGVKD. The V and J ends lost 4 bases and 4 bases, in that order; junction bases with no gene match: 11. The CDR3 sequence is 17 residues long. CDR3 sequence reads: CAISGEDRGRIYNEQFF. In DNA form, the CDR3 reads TGTGCCATCAGTGGGGAAGACAGGGGGAGAATTTACAATGAGCAGTTCTTC.

This clonotype was found a few times. This chain links TRBV2 with TRBJ2-7, with D uncertain. CDR1 SNHLY and CDR2 FYNNEI come from the germline V gene. Trimming took 4 bases from V and 4 from J, leaving 11 bases between them. The CDR3 runs 13 residues. The CDR3: CASSGGGRYEQYF. CDR3 sequence (DNA): TGTGCCAGCAGTGGGGGTGGAAGATACGAGCAGTACTTC.

This clonotype has ten or more counts. J is TRBJ1-3 and V is TRBV12-3 or TRBV12-4; D remains unclear. The CDR3 sequence is 14 residues long. V shed 2 bases and J shed 2 bases, with 7 bases lying between them. The chain's CDR3 is CASSLWETGNTIYF. The CDR3 nucleotides are TGTGCCAGCAGTTTATGGGAAACTGGAAACACCATATATTTT.

This clonotype showed up many times. The chain couples TRBV5-1 to TRBJ2-1; no firm D call. The CDR3 runs 11 residues. V gave up 4 bases and J gave up 12 bases, with 11 bases separating them. In germline, CDR1 is SGHRS, CDR2 YFSETQ. The CDR3 region is CASSAAKGQFF. CDR3 DNA sequence: TGCGCCAGCAGCGCGGCGAAGGGGCAGTTCTTC.

This clonotype was observed at least ten times. This chain connects TRBV11-2 to TRBJ1-4; D is unresolved. This CDR3 is built from 12 residues. Germline CDR1 SGHAT, CDR2 FQNNGV. The germline V and J ends were trimmed by 6 bases and 8 bases, with 10 bases remaining between them. In DNA, the CDR3 is TGTGCCAGCAGACAAGGAGGGGAAAAACTGTTTTTT. The encoded protein is CASRQGGEKLFF.

J is TRBJ2-2 and V is TRBV4-1; TRBD2 aligns across 11 bases. The J segment lost 7 bases and the V segment lost 6 bases, leaving 10 bases of the junction unmatched. This CDR3 has 16 residues. Looked up from germline, CDR1 is MGHRA and CDR2 is YSYEKL. The CDR3 DNA sequence: TGCGCCAGCAGTCTTAGCGGGGGGGCCTTAGTCGGGGAGCTGTTTTTT. This sequence encodes CASSLSGGALVGELFF.

This clonotype was recorded at least ten times. The chain recombines TRBV5-1 with TRBJ1-2; D is ambiguous. V was pared by 6 bases and J by 0 bases, with 9 bases between. This CDR3 is built from 13 residues. In germline, CDR1 is SGHRS, CDR2 YFSETQ. CDR3 nucleotide sequence: TGCGCCAGCAAGGATCCAGCTAACTATGGCTACACCTTC. Translation: CASKDPANYGYTF.

This clonotype was recorded a few times. This sequence joins TRBV6-2 or TRBV6-3 and TRBJ2-1; the match to TRBD2 covers 7 bases. The CDR3 sequence is 15 residues long. Germline V gene lookup returns CDR1 MNHEY and CDR2 SVGEGT. V dropped 2 bases and J dropped 5; count of bases not matched to a gene: 6. The CDR3 DNA reads as TGTGCCAGCAGTTACGCGGGGACTACTAACAATGAGCAGTTCTTC. It codes for CASSYAGTTNNEQFF.

This clonotype was picked up a small number of times. V gene TRBV4-1 combines with J gene TRBJ2-2; D not resolved. Deletions cut 2 bases from V and 5 bases from J, with 21 bases between. CDR3 length: 18 amino acids. Germline V lookup: CDR1 MGHRA, CDR2 YSYEKL. CDR3 sequence reads: CASSQSDPAGLRTGELFF. The CDR3 coding sequence is TGCGCCAGCAGCCAAAGCGACCCAGCCGGCTTGAGAACCGGGGAGCTGTTTTTT.

This clonotype was seen repeatedly, ten times or more. The chain carries TRBV20-1 and TRBJ2-3; 9 bases line up with TRBD2. CDR3 length: 14 residues. CDR1 DFQATT and CDR2 SNEGSKA come from the germline V gene (reference sequence). Germline trimming cut 3 bases from V and 1 base from J; bases unmatched to any gene: 2. CDR3 coding DNA: TGCAGTGCTAGGGTAGCGGGGGGCACAGATACGCAGTATTTT. It encodes CSARVAGGTDTQYF.